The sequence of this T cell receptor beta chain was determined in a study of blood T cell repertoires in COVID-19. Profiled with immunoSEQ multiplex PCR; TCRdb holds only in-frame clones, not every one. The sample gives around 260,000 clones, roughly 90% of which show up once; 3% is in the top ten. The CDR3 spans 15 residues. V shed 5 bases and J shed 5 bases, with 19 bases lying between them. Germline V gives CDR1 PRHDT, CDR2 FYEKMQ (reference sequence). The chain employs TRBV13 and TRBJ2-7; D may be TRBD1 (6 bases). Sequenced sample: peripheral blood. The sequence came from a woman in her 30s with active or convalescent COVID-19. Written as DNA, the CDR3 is TGTGCCAGCAGCCCCAGTCTCGTGGGGGCAGACGAGCAGTACTTC. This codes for CASSPSLVGADEQYF. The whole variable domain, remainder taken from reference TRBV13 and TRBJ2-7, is AAGVIQSPRHLIKEKRETATLKCYPIPRHDTVYWYQQGPGQDPQFLISFYEKMQSDKGSIPDRFSAQQFSDYHSELNMSSLELGDSALYFCASSPSLVGADEQYFGPGTRLTVT.